This TCR beta chain was obtained from a study of blood T cell repertoires in COVID-19. Study overall: Samples of COVID-19 (acute and convalescent) were obtained from the United States, Italy and Spain. T cells, B-cell-depleted T cells, or PBMCs supplied cDNA or gDNA.

In the original workflow: Amplification from reference gene primers served as the basis for estimated nucleated cell counts. The assay was immunoSEQ multiplex PCR, and TCRdb's table has in-frame clones only and misses some. V and J calls and clone size come straight from that table; D and trimming were deduced from the DNA. In the table there are some 11,000 clones, 70% to 90% of which are singletons. The CDR3 is 13 residues long. Germline CDR1 MNHNY, CDR2 SVGAGI (reference sequence). J gave up 2 bases and V 8 bases, and 0 bases lay outside the gene matches. Sequences were obtained from peripheral blood. The receptor was isolated from a man between 45 and 60 years old with active COVID-19. This chain joins TRBV6-6 and TRBJ2-1; 10 nucleotides agree with TRBD2. The CDR3 nucleotides read TGTGCCAGCGGACTAGCGGCCTACAATGAGCAGTTCTTC. It yields the protein CASGLAAYNEQFF.